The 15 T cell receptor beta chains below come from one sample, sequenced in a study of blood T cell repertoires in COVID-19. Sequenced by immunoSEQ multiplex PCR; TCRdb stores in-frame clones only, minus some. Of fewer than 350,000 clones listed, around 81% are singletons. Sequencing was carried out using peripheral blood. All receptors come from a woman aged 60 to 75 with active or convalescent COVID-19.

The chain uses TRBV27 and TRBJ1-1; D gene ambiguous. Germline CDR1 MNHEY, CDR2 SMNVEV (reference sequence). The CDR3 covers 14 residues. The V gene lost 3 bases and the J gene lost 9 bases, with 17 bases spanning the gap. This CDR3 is CASSFERAASQAFF. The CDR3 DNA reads TGTGCCAGCAGTTTCGAGAGGGCCGCAAGCCAAGCTTTCTTT.

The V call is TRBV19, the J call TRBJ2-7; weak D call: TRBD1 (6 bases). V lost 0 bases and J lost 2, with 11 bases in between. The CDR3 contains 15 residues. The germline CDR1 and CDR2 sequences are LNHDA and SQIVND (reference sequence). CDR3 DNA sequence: TGTGCCAGTAGTATAGATCCTGCAGGGGCCTACGAGCAGTACTTC. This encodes CASSIDPAGAYEQYF.

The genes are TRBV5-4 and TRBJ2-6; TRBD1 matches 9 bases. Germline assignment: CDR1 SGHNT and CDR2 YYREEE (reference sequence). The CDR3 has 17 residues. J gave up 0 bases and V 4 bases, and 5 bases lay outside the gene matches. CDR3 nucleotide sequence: TGTGCCAGCAGCCCGGGACAGGGAACCTCTGGGGCCAACGTCCTGACTTTC. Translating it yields CASSPGQGTSGANVLTF.

Here the CDR3 DNA reads TGTGCCAGCAGGAGGGTCAATCAGCCCCAGCATTTT. The encoded protein is CASRRVNQPQHF. The chain carries TRBV28 and TRBJ1-5; D not certain. This CDR3 has 12 residues. With 6 bases removed from V and 3 bases from J, the gap between germline ends came to 6 bases. Germline V gene sequence: CDR1 MDHEN, CDR2 SYDVKM. Complete variable domain (other parts from reference TRBV28 and TRBJ1-5): DVKVTQSSRYLVKRTGEKVFLECVQDMDHENMFWYRQDPGLGLRLIYFSYDVKMKEKGDIPEGYSVSREKKERFSLILESASTNQTSMYLCASRRVNQPQHFGDGTRLSIL.

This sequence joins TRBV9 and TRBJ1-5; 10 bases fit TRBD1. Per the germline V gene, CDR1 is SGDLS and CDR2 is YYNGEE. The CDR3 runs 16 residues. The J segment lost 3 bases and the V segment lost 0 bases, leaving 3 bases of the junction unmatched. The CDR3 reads CASSVGTGGFNQPQHF. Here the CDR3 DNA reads TGTGCCAGCAGCGTAGGGACAGGGGGTTTCAATCAGCCCCAGCATTTT. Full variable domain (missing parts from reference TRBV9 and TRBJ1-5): DSGVTQTPKHLITATGQRVTLRCSPRSGDLSVYWYQQSLDQGLQFLIQYYNGEERAKGNILERFSAQQFPDLHSELNLSSLELGDSALYFCASSVGTGGFNQPQHFGDGTRLSIL.

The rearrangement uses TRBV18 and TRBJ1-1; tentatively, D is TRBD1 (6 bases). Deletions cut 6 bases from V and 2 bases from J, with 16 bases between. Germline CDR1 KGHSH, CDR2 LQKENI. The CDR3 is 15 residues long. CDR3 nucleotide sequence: TGTGCCAGCTCGCGCGAACAGGGCGCTAACACTGAAGCTTTCTTT. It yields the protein CASSREQGANTEAFF. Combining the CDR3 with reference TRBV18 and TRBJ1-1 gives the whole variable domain NAGVMQNPRHLVRRRGQEARLRCSPMKGHSHVYWYRQLPEEGLKFMVYLQKENIIDESGMPKERFSAEFPKEGPSILRIQQVVRGDSAAYFCASSREQGANTEAFFGQGTRLTVV.

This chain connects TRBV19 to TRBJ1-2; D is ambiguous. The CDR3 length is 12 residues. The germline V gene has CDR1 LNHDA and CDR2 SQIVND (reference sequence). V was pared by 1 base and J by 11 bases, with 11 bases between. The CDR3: CASSIGRRSYTF. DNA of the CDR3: TGTGCCAGTAGTATAGGGCGGCGATCTTACACCTTC. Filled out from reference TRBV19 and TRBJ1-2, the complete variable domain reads DGGITQSPKYLFRKEGQNVTLSCEQNLNHDAMYWYRQDPGQGLRLIYYSQIVNDFQKGDIAEGYSVSREKKESFPLTVTSAQKNPTAFYLCASSIGRRSYTFGSGTRLTVV.

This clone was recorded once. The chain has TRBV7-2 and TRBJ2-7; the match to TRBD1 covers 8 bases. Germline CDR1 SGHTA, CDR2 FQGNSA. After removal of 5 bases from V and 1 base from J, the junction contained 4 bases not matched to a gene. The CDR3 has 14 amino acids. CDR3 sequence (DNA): TGTGCCAGCAGCGGAGGACAGGGATCCTACGAGCAGTACTTC. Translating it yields CASSGGQGSYEQYF.

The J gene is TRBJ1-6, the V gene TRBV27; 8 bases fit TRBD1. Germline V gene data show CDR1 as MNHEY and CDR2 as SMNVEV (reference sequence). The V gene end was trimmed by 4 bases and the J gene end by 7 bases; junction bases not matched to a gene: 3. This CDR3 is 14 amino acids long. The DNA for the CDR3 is TGTGCCAGCAGTTCCCGGGACAGGAATTCACCCCTCCACTTT. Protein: CASSSRDRNSPLHF.

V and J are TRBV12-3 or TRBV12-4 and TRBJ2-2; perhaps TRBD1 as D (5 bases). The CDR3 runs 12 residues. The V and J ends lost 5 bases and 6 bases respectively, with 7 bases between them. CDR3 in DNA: TGTGCCAGCAGTCCACAGGCCGGGGAGCTGTTTTTT. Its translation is CASSPQAGELFF.

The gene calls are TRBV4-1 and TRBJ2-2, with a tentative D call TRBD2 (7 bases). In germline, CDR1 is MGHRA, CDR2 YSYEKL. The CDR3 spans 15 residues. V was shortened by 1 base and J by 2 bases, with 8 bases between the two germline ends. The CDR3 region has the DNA TGCGCCAGCAGCCAAGCGGGGGGCAACACCGGGGAGCTGTTTTTT. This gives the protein CASSQAGGNTGELFF.

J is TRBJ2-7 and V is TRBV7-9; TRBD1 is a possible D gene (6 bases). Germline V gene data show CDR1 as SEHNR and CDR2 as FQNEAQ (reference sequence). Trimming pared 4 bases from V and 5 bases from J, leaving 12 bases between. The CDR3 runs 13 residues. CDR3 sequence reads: CASSSLTGHEQYF. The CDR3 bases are TGTGCCAGCAGCTCTCTTACAGGGCACGAGCAGTACTTC.

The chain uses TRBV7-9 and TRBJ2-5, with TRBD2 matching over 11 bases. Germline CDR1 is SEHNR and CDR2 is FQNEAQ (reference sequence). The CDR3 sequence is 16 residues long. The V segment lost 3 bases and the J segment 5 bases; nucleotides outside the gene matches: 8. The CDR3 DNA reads TGTGCCAGCAGCTTCGGTACTAGCGGGGGCATGGAGACCCAGTACTTC. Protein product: CASSFGTSGGMETQYF.

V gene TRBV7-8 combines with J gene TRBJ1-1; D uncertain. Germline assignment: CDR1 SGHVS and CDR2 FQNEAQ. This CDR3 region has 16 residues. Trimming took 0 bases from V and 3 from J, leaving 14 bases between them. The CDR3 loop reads CASSLARLGEHTEAFF. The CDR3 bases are TGTGCCAGCAGCTTAGCCAGGTTGGGCGAACACACTGAAGCTTTCTTT. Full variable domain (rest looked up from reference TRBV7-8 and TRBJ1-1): GAGVSQSPRYKVAKRGQDVALRCDPISGHVSLFWYQQALGQGPEFLTYFQNEAQLDKSGLPSDRFFAERPEGSVSTLKIQRTQQEDSAVYLCASSLARLGEHTEAFFGQGTRLTVV.

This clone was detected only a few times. CDR3 DNA sequence: TGTGCCAGCTCATCCCGACTAGCGGGGGGGATTGGGGAGCAGTTCTTC. Encoded protein: CASSSRLAGGIGEQFF. The J gene is TRBJ2-1, the V gene TRBV18, with 14 bases that match TRBD2. CDR3 length: 16 residues. Germline CDR1 reads KGHSH; CDR2 reads LQKENI. V was clipped by 5 bases and J by 10 bases; unmatched bases: 10. Combining the CDR3 with reference TRBV18 and TRBJ2-1 gives the whole variable domain NAGVMQNPRHLVRRRGQEARLRCSPMKGHSHVYWYRQLPEEGLKFMVYLQKENIIDESGMPKERFSAEFPKEGPSILRIQQVVRGDSAAYFCASSSRLAGGIGEQFFGPGTRLTVL.